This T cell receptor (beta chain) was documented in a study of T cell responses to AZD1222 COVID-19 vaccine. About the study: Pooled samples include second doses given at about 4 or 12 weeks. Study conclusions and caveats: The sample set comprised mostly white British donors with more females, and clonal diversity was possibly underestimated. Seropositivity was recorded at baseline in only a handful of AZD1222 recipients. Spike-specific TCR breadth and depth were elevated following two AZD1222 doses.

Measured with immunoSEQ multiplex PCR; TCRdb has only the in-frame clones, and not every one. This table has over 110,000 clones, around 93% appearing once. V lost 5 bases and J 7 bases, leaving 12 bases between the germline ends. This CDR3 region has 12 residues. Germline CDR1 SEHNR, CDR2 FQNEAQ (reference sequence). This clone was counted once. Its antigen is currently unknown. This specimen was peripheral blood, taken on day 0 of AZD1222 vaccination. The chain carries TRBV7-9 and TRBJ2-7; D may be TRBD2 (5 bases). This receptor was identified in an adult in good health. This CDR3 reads CASSLEGREQYF. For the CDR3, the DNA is TGTGCCAGCAGCCTAGAGGGTAGGGAGCAGTACTTC.